The T cell receptor (beta chain) under discussion was sequenced for a study of blood T cell repertoires in COVID-19. Background on the study: Donors in the United States, Italy and Spain gave samples during acute or convalescent COVID-19. T cells, B-cell-depleted T cells, or PBMCs provided the cDNA or gDNA that served as material.

The CDR3 spans 11 residues. V lost 7 bases, J lost 0 bases, and 3 bases lay in between. The germline gives CDR1 LNHNV, CDR2 YYDKDF (reference sequence). Original processing methods: Scientists estimated how many nucleated cells there were by amplifying reference gene primers. Libraries were prepared by immunoSEQ multiplex PCR; TCRdb keeps only in-frame clonotypes and omits some of them. For V, J and clone size, that table is used; D and trimming come from the DNA. Of roughly 100,000 clones in the sample, over 70% were seen once. Sequencing input: peripheral blood. This sequence joins TRBV15 and TRBJ1-1, with D hard to call. This receptor was taken from an older man with active or convalescent COVID-19. CDR3 residues: CATTLNTEAFF. Written as DNA, the CDR3 is TGTGCCACCACCTTGAACACTGAAGCTTTCTTT.